This T cell receptor beta chain comes out of a study of T cell responses to AZD1222 COVID-19 vaccine. General study findings and limits: Unmutated regions of variants are reportedly targeted by nearly half of spike-specific TCRs.

Details on this clone: The antigen is unknown.

Method: immunoSEQ multiplex PCR; TCRdb's copy keeps in-frame clones and lacks some. The table has around 130,000 clones, roughly 92% seen once. V was pared by 3 bases and J by 6 bases, with 15 bases between. The CDR3 extends over 15 amino acids. Germline values: CDR1 LNHNV, CDR2 YYDKDF (reference sequence). The source material was peripheral blood, sampled 28 days after the second AZD1222 dose. The chain links TRBV15 to TRBJ2-1, with D tentatively TRBD1 or TRBD2 (5 bases each). This receptor was obtained from an adult who received the AZD1222 COVID-19 vaccine. The CDR3 nucleotides are TGTGCCACCAGCAGGGAGAGGGCAGGGCGCAATGAGCAGTTCTTC. It encodes CATSRERAGRNEQFF.